This T cell receptor (beta chain) was sequenced for a study of T cell responses to AZD1222 COVID-19 vaccine. This CDR3 region has 14 residues. V lost 2 bases to trimming and J lost 2 bases, with 6 bases between them. The germline gives CDR1 SGHNT, CDR2 YENEEA. Here immunoSEQ multiplex PCR was the method, and the copy in TCRdb shows in-frame clones only, minus some. Of about 66,000 clones listed, more than 85% were seen once; the top ten hold 15% to 20%. The starting material was peripheral blood, obtained on day 0 of AZD1222 vaccination. The receptor was isolated from an adult in good health. The genes are TRBV11-3 and TRBJ2-2; no clear D gene. The CDR3 DNA sequence: TGTGCCAGCAGCTTAAACGGAAACACCGGGGAGCTGTTTTTT. Translated: CASSLNGNTGELFF.